The next 23 T cell receptor beta chains were all read from a single sample in a study of Graves' ophthalmopathy and Graves' hyperthyroidism. The authors amplified TCR beta CDR3 regions, and they did so from RNA transcripts for repertoire sequencing. Second-round multiplex PCR came after a first-round RT-PCR that employed HTBI primers. TCRdb redid the calling of the multiplex PCR reads with MiXCR, one entry per CDR3 protein. The sample has about half a million distinct CDR3 sequences, 14% seen once. Sequenced sample: blood. Source of these receptors: a woman in her twenties or thirties with Graves' ophthalmopathy.

This clonotype was counted many times. The junction shows a germline mismatch at one end, possibly a read error. The V and J genes are TRBV2 and TRBJ1-3; D gene uncertain. CDR3 size: 13 residues. Germline values: CDR1 SNHLY, CDR2 FYNNEI. This CDR3 reads CASSVFPGNTIHF. CDR3 coding DNA: TGTGCCAGCAGCGTTTTCCCTGGAAACACCATACATTTT.

This clonotype was recorded at least ten times. V is TRBV6-5 and J is TRBJ2-4, with a weak D call TRBD2 (7 bases). The CDR3 runs 19 residues. Germline V lookup: CDR1 MNHEY, CDR2 SVGAGI. Trimming took 6 bases from V and 0 from J, leaving 24 bases between them. The CDR3 bases are TGTGCCAGCAGCCACCTCTGGCGGGGGCTCCTAGTAGCCAAAAACATTCAGTACTTC. Protein product: CASSHLWRGLLVAKNIQYF.

This clonotype was observed at least ten times. The chain combines TRBV4-1 with TRBJ1-1, with D possibly TRBD1 on 5 matching bases. The CDR3 loop spans 14 amino acids. Deletions cut 5 bases from V and 4 bases from J, with 14 bases between. Per the germline V gene, CDR1 is MGHRA and CDR2 is YSYEKL. The CDR3 region is CASSATWGRTEAFF. The CDR3 region has the DNA TGCGCCAGCAGCGCCACATGGGGACGCACTGAAGCTTTCTTT.

This clonotype was seen ten or more times. The rearrangement uses TRBV27 and TRBJ2-7; perhaps TRBD2 as D (6 bases). In germline, CDR1 is MNHEY, CDR2 SMNVEV (reference sequence). The germline V and J ends were trimmed by 5 bases and 7 bases, with 18 bases remaining between them. The CDR3 spans 14 residues. CDR3 bases: TGTGCCAGCAGTGCCCGGGACTCCACGGGTGAGCAGTACTTC. Translating it yields CASSARDSTGEQYF.

This clonotype occurred many times. V is TRBV19 and J is TRBJ1-5; D possibly corresponds to TRBD1 (6 bases). V lost 1 base to trimming and J lost 7 bases, with 11 bases between them. In germline, CDR1 is LNHDA, CDR2 SQIVND (reference sequence). The CDR3 runs 14 residues. The CDR3 DNA is TGTGCCAGTAGTATAGGTCAAGGGGGACAGCCCCAGCATTTT. Translating gives CASSIGQGGQPQHF.

The sample holds a few counts of this clonotype. CDR3 sequence: CASSVVSDWSSTQYF. In DNA, the CDR3 is TGTGCCAGCAGTGTCGTTTCGGACTGGTCATCGACCCAGTACTTC. The chain uses TRBV6-1 and TRBJ2-5; D perhaps matches TRBD2 (5 bases). CDR1 and CDR2 (germline): MNHNS, SASEGT. V lost 4 bases to trimming and J lost 7 bases, with 19 bases between them. The CDR3 runs 15 residues.

At least ten counts were recorded for this clonotype. This chain joins TRBV19 and TRBJ1-6; 10 bases match TRBD1. CDR3 length: 16 residues. Germline values: CDR1 LNHDA, CDR2 SQIVND (reference sequence). Trimming at V came to 3 bases and at J to 7 bases, leaving 6 bases not matched to a gene. The DNA for the CDR3 is TGTGCCAGTAGTATTCCCCGGACAGGGGGAAATTCACCCCTCCACTTT. Translating it yields CASSIPRTGGNSPLHF.

This chain uses TRBV5-1 with TRBJ2-4, with TRBD2 as a possible D gene (5 bases). This CDR3 comprises 15 residues. Germline V gene sequence: CDR1 SGHRS, CDR2 YFSETQ. Trimming cost V 0 bases and J 0 bases, with 7 bases left between them. The CDR3 loop reads CASSLELAAKNIQYF. The DNA for the CDR3 is TGCGCCAGCAGCTTGGAGCTAGCAGCCAAAAACATTCAGTACTTC.

In its sample, this clonotype was seen many times. A much larger clone differs from this one at a single base, so this may be a read error. The genes are TRBV24-1 and TRBJ1-2, with TRBD1 as a possible D gene (5 bases). Trimming removed 3 bases at V and 8 bases at J, with 12 bases between. The CDR3 length is 13 residues. Germline CDR1 KGHDR, CDR2 SFDVKD. CDR3 sequence reads: CATSDRAGLGYTF. For the CDR3, the DNA is TGTGCCACCAGTGATCGGGCAGGGCTCGGCTACACCTTC.

There are many counts of this clonotype. The genes are TRBV28 and TRBJ2-2, with 7 bases lining up with TRBD2. V lost 6 bases and J lost 3; bases outside the gene matches: 7. Germline V gene lookup returns CDR1 MDHEN and CDR2 SYDVKM. The CDR3 runs to 15 residues. The CDR3 region has the DNA TGTGCCAGCAGAGTGGGGGACTATCACACCGGGGAGCTGTTTTTT. As protein: CASRVGDYHTGELFF. Using reference TRBV28 and TRBJ2-2 for the parts outside the CDR3, the full variable domain is DVKVTQSSRYLVKRTGEKVFLECVQDMDHENMFWYRQDPGLGLRLIYFSYDVKMKEKGDIPEGYSVSREKKERFSLILESASTNQTSMYLCASRVGDYHTGELFFGEGSRLTVL.

The chain couples TRBV7-2 to TRBJ2-7, with TRBD2 matching 7 bases. The CDR3 sequence is 13 residues long. With V trimmed by 4 bases and J by 9 bases, 9 bases remained unmatched. The germline V gene encodes CDR1 SGHTA and CDR2 FQGNSA. CDR3 region: CASSSGLDSAQYF. CDR3 nucleotides: TGTGCCAGCAGCTCCGGACTAGATTCGGCGCAGTACTTC.

The V and J genes are TRBV28 and TRBJ1-1; D is perhaps TRBD1 (5 bases). From germline, CDR1 is MDHEN and CDR2 SYDVKM. The CDR3 extends over 14 amino acids. Trimming cost V 3 bases and J 4 bases, with 12 bases left between them. The CDR3, as DNA: TGTGCCAGCAGTTTGGTCAGGAGGGGCACTGAAGCTTTCTTT. Amino acid sequence: CASSLVRRGTEAFF.

This clonotype was detected only a few times. The J gene is TRBJ2-2, the V gene TRBV20-1, with D tentatively TRBD1 (5 bases). The CDR3 consists of 14 residues. The ends were cut back, 6 bases at V and 3 bases at J, with 14 bases in the middle. In germline, CDR1 is DFQATT, CDR2 SNEGSKA (reference sequence). CDR3 in DNA: TGCAGTGCCAAACGGCCCAGGGACACCGGGGAGCTGTTTTTT. This sequence encodes CSAKRPRDTGELFF.

This clonotype was seen a few times. V is TRBV12-3 or TRBV12-4 and J is TRBJ2-5; 8 bases map to TRBD2. The CDR3 runs 13 residues. Unmatched junction bases numbered 3, after V lost 6 bases and J lost 3 bases. CDR3 DNA: TGTGCCAGCAGGATAGCGGGGAAAGAGACCCAGTACTTC. It codes for CASRIAGKETQYF.

In its sample, this clonotype was seen many times. The chain carries TRBV12-3 or TRBV12-4 and TRBJ1-4, with D unclear. Trimming removed 6 bases at V and 6 bases at J, with 8 bases between. CDR3 size: 12 residues. The CDR3: CASREGHEKLFF. The CDR3 DNA reads as TGTGCCAGCAGGGAGGGCCATGAAAAACTGTTTTTT.

This clonotype was seen many times. The V call is TRBV10-3, the J call TRBJ2-7; D unclear. V gave up 3 bases and J gave up 10 bases, with 10 bases separating them. CDR3 size: 11 residues. Germline assignment: CDR1 ENHRY and CDR2 SYGVKD. CDR3 protein: CAISEPGTQYF. The CDR3 DNA reads TGTGCCATCAGTGAACCGGGTACCCAGTACTTC.

This clonotype was detected many times. The chain is built from TRBV9 and TRBJ2-7; unclear D gene. The germline gives CDR1 SGDLS, CDR2 YYNGEE. V was cut by 0 bases and J by 5 bases, with 0 bases left in between. This CDR3 spans 10 amino acids. The CDR3 DNA is TGTGCCAGCAGCGTAGACGAGCAGTACTTC. Protein: CASSVDEQYF. Variable domain in full (rest from reference TRBV9 and TRBJ2-7): DSGVTQTPKHLITATGQRVTLRCSPRSGDLSVYWYQQSLDQGLQFLIQYYNGEERAKGNILERFSAQQFPDLHSELNLSSLELGDSALYFCASSVDEQYFGPGTRLTVT.

This clonotype was seen repeatedly, ten times or more. The chain joins TRBV12-3 or TRBV12-4 to TRBJ2-7, with unresolved D. The CDR3 has 13 amino acids. Trimming took off 3 bases at V and 0 bases at J, with 6 bases between the two ends. CDR3 protein: CASSFGNSYEQYF. The CDR3, as DNA: TGTGCCAGCAGTTTCGGCAACTCCTACGAGCAGTACTTC.

This clonotype was found many times. The chain couples TRBV19 to TRBJ2-7; D remains unclear. V was cut by 1 base and J by 4 bases, with 11 bases left in between. The CDR3 has 14 amino acids. Per the germline V gene, CDR1 is LNHDA and CDR2 is SQIVND (reference sequence). The CDR3 spells CASSIAHYSYEQYF. CDR3 nucleotides: TGTGCCAGTAGTATAGCCCACTATTCTTACGAGCAGTACTTC.

This clonotype was detected ten times or more. The rearrangement uses TRBV7-2 and TRBJ1-6, with D perhaps TRBD1 (5 bases). Trimming took off 5 bases at V and 6 bases at J, with 11 bases between the two ends. The V gene's germline CDR1 is SGHTA and CDR2 FQGNSA. The CDR3 spans 14 residues. The CDR3 DNA reads as TGTGCCAGCAGCCACACAGGACGTAATTCACCCCTCCACTTT. It is translated as CASSHTGRNSPLHF.

This clonotype was counted at least ten times. This chain links TRBV27 with TRBJ1-1; 7 bases agree with TRBD1. V gave up 2 bases and J gave up 5 bases; unmatched junction bases: 5. The CDR3 is made up of 14 amino acids. The germline V gene has CDR1 MNHEY and CDR2 SMNVEV (reference sequence). The DNA of the CDR3 is TGTGCCAGCAGTTTAGGAGGGGGCAAGACTGAAGCTTTCTTT. Translating gives CASSLGGGKTEAFF.

This clonotype was seen at least ten times. This rearrangement joins TRBV19 to TRBJ2-2; TRBD2 might be the D (5 bases). Between the trimmed V and J ends, which lost 3 bases and 7 bases, there was a span of 12 bases. The CDR3 totals 14 residues. Germline V gene data show CDR1 as LNHDA and CDR2 as SQIVND (reference sequence). The DNA for the CDR3 is TGTGCCAGTAGTATTAGACACAGCGGCGGGGAGCTGTTTTTT. Protein sequence: CASSIRHSGGELFF.

CDR3 sequence (DNA): TGTGCCAGCAGCCCCCCCGCGGCCTCACCCCTCCACTTT. Its translation: CASSPPAASPLHF. J is TRBJ1-6 and V is TRBV28; D gene unclear. The CDR3 is 13 residues long. CDR1 and CDR2 (germline): MDHEN, SYDVKM. The V gene lost 6 bases and the J gene lost 10 bases, with 13 bases spanning the gap.